These 27 T cell receptor beta chains originate from one sample sequenced in a study of control samples from healthy donors and cancer patients. Only in-frame clones appear in the TCRdb table, and some are missing; sequencing was by immunoSEQ multiplex PCR. The sample lists approximately 140,000 clones; approximately 94% were seen once. The material sequenced was blood. The receptors were gathered from a young man in good health.

The gene calls are TRBV7-6 and TRBJ1-2; a possible D gene is TRBD1 (5 bases). The CDR3 extends over 17 amino acids. Germline values: CDR1 SGHVS, CDR2 FNYEAQ. V was cut by 1 base and J by 4 bases, with 19 bases left in between. The CDR3 DNA reads as TGTGCCAGCAGCTTAGAGGCCAGTCGGGGAGGGGTCTATGGCTACACCTTC. The encoded protein is CASSLEASRGGVYGYTF.

The chain couples TRBV6-2 or TRBV6-3 to TRBJ2-7; 8 bases map to TRBD2. Trimming took 2 bases from V and 1 from J; bases not matched to a gene: 10. This CDR3 region has 17 residues. The germline V gene encodes CDR1 MNHEY and CDR2 SVGEGT. The DNA of the CDR3 is TGTGCCAGCAGTTACCCTTCCTCCGGGAGGGAGTCCTACGAGCAGTACTTC. It translates to CASSYPSSGRESYEQYF.

V and J are TRBV18 and TRBJ2-2; D call uncertain. V lost 1 base and J lost 1, with 10 bases in between. The CDR3 has 16 residues. Germline CDR1 is KGHSH and CDR2 is LQKENI. The CDR3 region is CASSPRRAENTGELFF. The CDR3 nucleotides read TGTGCCAGCTCACCACGACGAGCAGAGAACACCGGGGAGCTGTTTTTT.

This chain joins TRBV3-1 (or the pseudogene TRBV3-2) and TRBJ2-2, with D perhaps TRBD2 (5 bases). This CDR3 has 14 residues. V was shortened by 5 bases and J by 2 bases, with 9 bases between the two germline ends. Germline CDR1 reads LGHDT; CDR2 reads YNNKEL (reference sequence). CDR3 residues: CASSKRTNTGELFF. The CDR3 region has the DNA TGTGCCAGCAGCAAACGGACTAACACCGGGGAGCTGTTTTTT.

This sequence joins TRBV29-1 and TRBJ1-3, with D tentatively TRBD1 (5 bases). CDR1 SQVTM and CDR2 ANQGSEA come from the germline V gene. The V end was cut by 3 bases, the J end by 7 bases, with 7 bases between. The CDR3 covers 11 residues. The CDR3 bases are TGCAGCGTTGAGGGGGGGAACACCATATATTTT. This translates into CSVEGGNTIYF.

This chain links TRBV18 with TRBJ2-3; D unclear. This CDR3 has 13 amino acids. V was trimmed by 3 bases and J by 5 bases, leaving 9 bases between them. In germline, CDR1 is KGHSH, CDR2 LQKENI. The CDR3 nucleotides are TGTGCCAGCTCACCCCGGACCGAAGATACGCAGTATTTT. Its translation is CASSPRTEDTQYF.

The chain has TRBV5-1 and TRBJ1-2; D ambiguous. CDR3 length: 18 amino acids. The germline V and J ends were trimmed by 0 bases and 0 bases, with 18 bases remaining between them. The germline CDR1 and CDR2 sequences are SGHRS and YFSETQ. The CDR3 spells CASSLEPGAAFSNYGYTF. CDR3 coding DNA: TGCGCCAGCAGCTTGGAGCCAGGCGCTGCTTTTTCTAACTATGGCTACACCTTC.

The chain employs TRBV5-1 and TRBJ2-2; the match to TRBD1 covers 9 bases. Trimming took 3 bases from V and 2 from J; bases not matched to a gene: 5. Germline V lookup: CDR1 SGHRS, CDR2 YFSETQ. This CDR3 is 16 amino acids long. The CDR3 spells CASSWQTGGNTGELFF. In DNA, the CDR3 is TGCGCCAGCAGCTGGCAGACAGGGGGAAACACCGGGGAGCTGTTTTTT.

V and J are TRBV7-9 and TRBJ2-2; D might be TRBD2 (5 bases). Germline V lookup: CDR1 SEHNR, CDR2 FQNEAQ (reference sequence). This CDR3 contains 11 residues. CDR3 sequence reads: CAYRGTGELFF. Written as DNA, the CDR3 is TGTGCTTACCGGGGCACCGGGGAGCTGTTTTTT. Together with reference TRBV7-9 and TRBJ2-2, the CDR3 gives the full variable domain: DTGVSQNPRHKITKRGQNVTFRCDPISEHNRLYWYRQTLGQGPEFLTYFQNEAQLEKSRLLSDRFSAERPKGSFSTLEIQRTEQGDSAMYLCAYRGTGELFFGEGSRLTVL.

The chain employs TRBV10-3 and TRBJ1-1, with a possible D match to TRBD1 (5 bases). The V and J ends lost 6 bases and 6 bases respectively, with 11 bases between them. Germline values: CDR1 ENHRY, CDR2 SYGVKD. The CDR3 has 12 residues. The DNA for the CDR3 is TGTGCCATCAGGGGTGGGACGCCTGAAGCTTTCTTT. Residues: CAIRGGTPEAFF.

This chain links TRBV19 with TRBJ1-1, with D maybe TRBD1 (5 bases). Germline loops: CDR1 LNHDA, CDR2 SQIVND (reference sequence). V lost 5 bases to trimming and J lost 7 bases, with 17 bases between them. The CDR3 consists of 14 residues. The CDR3 loop is CASSAMGPSFEAFF. CDR3 bases: TGTGCCAGTAGTGCGATGGGACCGTCCTTTGAAGCTTTCTTT. The full variable domain, completed using reference TRBV19 and TRBJ1-1, is DGGITQSPKYLFRKEGQNVTLSCEQNLNHDAMYWYRQDPGQGLRLIYYSQIVNDFQKGDIAEGYSVSREKKESFPLTVTSAQKNPTAFYLCASSAMGPSFEAFFGQGTRLTVV.

The chain is built from TRBV4-2 and TRBJ1-5; 9 nucleotides line up with TRBD1. Trimming took 2 bases from V and 6 from J; bases not matched to a gene: 8. Germline V gene lookup returns CDR1 LGHNA and CDR2 YNFKEQ. CDR3 length: 16 residues. The CDR3 reads CASSQTGDRVFQPQHF. In nucleotides, the CDR3 is TGTGCCAGCAGCCAAACGGGGGACAGGGTTTTTCAGCCCCAGCATTTT.

The chain uses TRBV15 and TRBJ1-3; D is ambiguous. There are 17 residues in the CDR3. CDR1 and CDR2 (germline): LNHNV, YYDKDF (reference sequence). The V and J ends lost 3 bases and 0 bases respectively, with 15 bases between them. CDR3 in amino acids: CATSRSTGWGSGNTIYF. CDR3 nucleotide sequence: TGTGCCACCAGCAGGAGCACCGGGTGGGGCTCTGGAAACACCATATATTTT.

CDR3 region: CASSLFAGDYGYTF. DNA for the CDR3: TGTGCCAGCAGCTTATTCGCAGGTGACTATGGCTACACCTTC. The genes are TRBV7-2 and TRBJ1-2; D not certain. The V end was cut by 2 bases, the J end by 3 bases, with 10 bases between. This CDR3 spans 14 amino acids. Germline CDR1 reads SGHTA; CDR2 reads FQGNSA.

This clone was seen only once. The CDR3 DNA sequence: TGTGCCAGCAGTCCCTCCACGGGGCTTGGTGAAAAACTGTTTTTT. Protein: CASSPSTGLGEKLFF. The chain is built from TRBV27 and TRBJ1-4; possible D gene TRBD1, 5 bases. Trimming left V 5 bases short and J 7 bases short, with 17 bases between. CDR1 MNHEY and CDR2 SMNVEV come from the germline V gene (reference sequence). CDR3 size: 15 residues.

The genes are TRBV27 and TRBJ1-1; the match to TRBD1 covers 9 bases. V was pared by 0 bases and J by 5 bases, with 1 base of the junction left unmatched. CDR1 and CDR2 from the germline V gene are MNHEY and SMNVEV (reference sequence). This CDR3 is built from 14 residues. This CDR3 reads CASSLSTGGTEAFF. The CDR3 DNA reads as TGTGCCAGCAGTTTATCGACAGGGGGTACTGAAGCTTTCTTT.

The chain recombines TRBV30 with TRBJ1-1; D uncertain. Germline V gives CDR1 GTSNPN, CDR2 SVGIG (reference sequence). V was shortened by 7 bases and J by 8 bases, with 17 bases between the two germline ends. The CDR3 totals 12 residues. CDR3 bases: TGTGCCTTGGAAGGAGGGCCCCTGGAAGCTTTCTTT. It specifies CALEGGPLEAFF.

The genes are TRBV5-8 and TRBJ1-5, with unresolved D. CDR3 length equals 14 residues. The V gene lost 0 bases and the J gene lost 7 bases, with 11 bases spanning the gap. Per the germline V gene, CDR1 is SGHTS and CDR2 is YDEGEE. The CDR3 DNA is TGTGCCAGCAGCTTGGTCCCCTCCCTCCAGCCCCAGCATTTT. It is translated as CASSLVPSLQPQHF.

This clone appeared a single time. J is TRBJ2-1 and V is TRBV19, with 11 bases lining up with TRBD2. The germline V gene has CDR1 LNHDA and CDR2 SQIVND (reference sequence). The CDR3 extends over 15 amino acids. V dropped 7 bases and J dropped 4; count of bases not matched to a gene: 6. The CDR3 DNA is TGTGCCAGTACCCATACTAGCGGGGGATACAATGAGCAGTTCTTC. Its translation: CASTHTSGGYNEQFF.

V is TRBV25-1 and J is TRBJ2-1; no firm D call. This CDR3 is 11 amino acids long. Looked up from germline, CDR1 is MGHDK and CDR2 is SYGVNS. V lost 0 bases and J lost 10, with 4 bases in between. The CDR3 protein is CASSEYEEQFF. The DNA of the CDR3 is TGTGCCAGCAGTGAATATGAAGAGCAGTTCTTC.

The rearrangement joins TRBV7-9 to TRBJ2-7; no firm D call. V lost 0 bases, J lost 3 bases, and 9 bases lay in between. This CDR3 has 14 residues. Germline V CDR1 and CDR2: SEHNR, FQNEAQ (reference sequence). CDR3 coding DNA: TGTGCCAGCAGCTTAGCTAGATCTAGCTACGAGCAGTACTTC. Translation gives CASSLARSSYEQYF.

The chain combines TRBV5-4 with TRBJ1-1; the match to TRBD1 covers 7 bases. V lost 2 bases and J lost 1; bases outside the gene matches: 5. Germline V gene data show CDR1 as SGHNT and CDR2 as YYREEE (reference sequence). The CDR3 covers 15 residues. CDR3 nucleotide sequence: TGTGCCAGCAGCTTAAGGACAGGACAGAACACTGAAGCTTTCTTT. This sequence encodes CASSLRTGQNTEAFF.

Of note for this clone: This same CDR3 is encoded by further DNA sequences in the sample. The chain has TRBV7-6 and TRBJ1-5, with D tentatively TRBD1 (5 bases). The CDR3 runs 14 residues. The germline V gene has CDR1 SGHVS and CDR2 FNYEAQ. Trimming shortened V by 5 bases and J by 1 base, and 9 bases separated the two germline ends. CDR3 loop: CASSPGRSNQPQHF. The DNA for the CDR3 is TGTGCCAGCAGCCCGGGACGGAGCAATCAGCCCCAGCATTTT.

V and J are TRBV4-3 and TRBJ2-1; 11 bases align to TRBD2. Germline V gives CDR1 LGHNA, CDR2 YSLEER. The ends lost 4 bases at V and 0 bases at J; junction bases unmatched: 17. CDR3 length: 21 amino acids. The CDR3 protein is CASSPERLAGYPISSYNEQFF. The CDR3 DNA follows: TGCGCCAGCAGCCCGGAAAGACTAGCGGGGTATCCAATAAGCTCCTACAATGAGCAGTTCTTC.

V is TRBV4-1 and J is TRBJ1-5; 8 bases fit TRBD1. J lost 4 bases, V lost 3 bases, and 2 bases had no gene match. The CDR3 consists of 14 residues. Germline V lookup: CDR1 MGHRA, CDR2 YSYEKL. The CDR3 loop reads CASSQRQGNQPQHF. CDR3 nucleotide sequence: TGCGCCAGCAGCCAGAGACAGGGGAATCAGCCCCAGCATTTT.

As to this clone: Additional DNA sequences in this sample encode the identical CDR3. CDR3 protein: CASSLGTGNGYTF. DNA of the CDR3: TGTGCCAGCAGTTTAGGGACAGGGAATGGCTACACCTTC. The chain combines TRBV27 with TRBJ1-2; TRBD1 agrees at 9 bases. V was pared by 2 bases and J by 6 bases, with 1 base of the junction left unmatched. Germline V gene lookup returns CDR1 MNHEY and CDR2 SMNVEV (reference sequence). The CDR3 loop spans 13 amino acids.

This chain joins TRBV9 and TRBJ1-2, with 8 bases fitting TRBD1. Germline V gene data show CDR1 as SGDLS and CDR2 as YYNGEE. The J segment lost 4 bases and the V segment lost 4 bases, leaving 6 bases of the junction unmatched. The CDR3 is 14 amino acids. CDR3 DNA: TGTGCCAGCAGCCCACGGACAGGGCCCTATGGCTACACCTTC. This codes for CASSPRTGPYGYTF.